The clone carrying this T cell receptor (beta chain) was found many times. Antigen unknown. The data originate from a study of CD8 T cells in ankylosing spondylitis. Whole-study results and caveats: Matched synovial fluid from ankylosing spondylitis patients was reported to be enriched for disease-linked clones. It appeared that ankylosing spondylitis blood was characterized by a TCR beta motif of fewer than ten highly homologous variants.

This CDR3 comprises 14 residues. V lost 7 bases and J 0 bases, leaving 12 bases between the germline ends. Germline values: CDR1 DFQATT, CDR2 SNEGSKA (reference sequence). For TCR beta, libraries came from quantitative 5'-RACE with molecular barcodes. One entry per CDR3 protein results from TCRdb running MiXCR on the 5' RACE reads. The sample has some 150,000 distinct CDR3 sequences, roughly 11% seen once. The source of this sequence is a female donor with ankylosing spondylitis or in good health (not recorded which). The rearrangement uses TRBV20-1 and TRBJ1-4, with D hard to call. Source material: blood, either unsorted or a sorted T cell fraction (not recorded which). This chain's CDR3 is CSGRTSSTNEKLFF. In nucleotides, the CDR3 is TGCAGTGGTCGTACTAGCTCAACTAATGAAAAACTGTTTTTT.